This T cell receptor (beta chain) was captured by sequencing in a study of T cell responses to AZD1222 COVID-19 vaccine. CDR1 MNHEY and CDR2 SVGAGI come from the germline V gene. The CDR3 is made up of 15 amino acids. Unmatched junction bases numbered 2, after V lost 4 bases and J lost 5 bases. Using immunoSEQ multiplex PCR, the repertoire was profiled, and TCRdb retains in-frame clones only, with some absent. This sample has approximately 130,000 clones; 93% occur once, and the top ten carry under 4%. With respect to this clone: What it binds is not known.

Study results and limitations: Just a handful of AZD1222 recipients were seropositive at baseline. Researchers report vaccine-associated CD4 TCRs spanning spike, with dominance at 160-218 and 743-854.

This chain uses TRBV6-5 with TRBJ2-2; 12 bases fit TRBD2. Sequences were derived from peripheral blood, sampled on day 0 of AZD1222 vaccination. This clonotype was obtained from an adult in good health. Written as DNA, the CDR3 is TGTGCCAGCAGTTCGACTAGCGGGAGAACCGGGGAGCTGTTTTTT. Translating it yields CASSSTSGRTGELFF.